The 17 T cell receptor beta chains presented below share a single source sample, sequenced in a study of T-cell reconstitution after alpha-beta-depleted transplantation in children. Unique molecular identifiers featured in how the TCRbeta library was prepared. TCRdb redid the calling of the PCR reads with MiXCR, one entry per CDR3 protein. Of about 400,000 distinct CDR3 sequences in the sample, approximately 20% were seen once. The specimen was PBMCs from the stem cell graft donor, collected from the stem cell graft. Receptor source: a human donor who donated a stem cell graft to a child with acute myeloid leukemia.

This clonotype was recorded a few times. The V gene is TRBV11-2, the J gene TRBJ2-3; 8 bases line up with TRBD1. Losses at the gene ends were 5 bases for V and 0 bases for J; bases not matched to a gene: 10. This CDR3 region has 17 residues. Germline V lookup: CDR1 SGHAT, CDR2 FQNNGV. CDR3 bases: TGTGCCAGCAGCCCCGGGACAGGAGCCCCTAGCACAGATACGCAGTATTTT. Translation gives CASSPGTGAPSTDTQYF. Full variable domain (outside the CDR3, taken from reference TRBV11-2 and TRBJ2-3): EAGVAQSPRYKIIEKRQSVAFWCNPISGHATLYWYQQILGQGPKLLIQFQNNGVVDDSQLPKDRFSAERLKGVDSTLKIQPAKLEDSAVYLCASSPGTGAPSTDTQYFGPGTRLTVL.

This clonotype was seen only a few times. This sequence joins TRBV20-1 and TRBJ2-3, with TRBD2 matching over 8 bases. The CDR3 spans 18 residues. The V and J ends lost 1 base and 0 bases, in that order; junction bases with no gene match: 12. Germline V lookup: CDR1 DFQATT, CDR2 SNEGSKA (reference sequence). The CDR3 loop is CSARVRGSGTLSTDTQYF. For the CDR3, the DNA is TGCAGTGCTAGAGTCCGGGGTAGCGGGACCCTTAGCACAGATACGCAGTATTTT.

The J gene is TRBJ2-7, the V gene TRBV19; tentatively, D is TRBD2 (5 bases). V lost 4 bases and J 4 bases, leaving 11 bases between the germline ends. The germline V gene has CDR1 LNHDA and CDR2 SQIVND (reference sequence). The CDR3 is 13 amino acids. The CDR3 here is CASSSGPTYEQYF. CDR3 nucleotide sequence: TGTGCCAGTAGTAGCGGGCCGACGTACGAGCAGTACTTC.

This rearrangement joins TRBV20-1 to TRBJ2-4; possible D gene TRBD2, 6 bases. Germline V gene lookup returns CDR1 DFQATT and CDR2 SNEGSKA (reference sequence). The CDR3 extends over 12 amino acids. As DNA, the CDR3 is TGCAAGGTGGGGGGAACCAAAAACATTCAGTACTTC. This encodes CKVGGTKNIQYF.

J is TRBJ2-7 and V is TRBV29-1, with a tentative D call TRBD2 (5 bases). Germline CDR1 is SQVTM and CDR2 is ANQGSEA. The V and J ends lost 4 bases and 2 bases respectively, with 9 bases between them. This CDR3 is built from 12 residues. The CDR3 DNA sequence: TGCAGCGTTGTTGGGAGTGCCTACGAGCAGTACTTC. Amino acid sequence: CSVVGSAYEQYF.

The chain links TRBV18 to TRBJ2-3, with 7 bases identical to TRBD2. The ends lost 1 base at V and 3 bases at J; junction bases unmatched: 4. Germline-derived CDR1 and CDR2 are KGHSH and LQKENI. CDR3 length: 15 residues. The CDR3 sequence is CASSPRSSGTDTQYF. The CDR3 nucleotides read TGTGCCAGCTCACCACGATCTAGCGGTACAGATACGCAGTATTTT. The complete variable domain, with remaining parts taken from reference TRBV18 and TRBJ2-3, reads NAGVMQNPRHLVRRRGQEARLRCSPMKGHSHVYWYRQLPEEGLKFMVYLQKENIIDESGMPKERFSAEFPKEGPSILRIQQVVRGDSAAYFCASSPRSSGTDTQYFGPGTRLTVL.

Regarding this clonotype: This could be a read error, since a much larger clone is one nucleotide away. The V gene is TRBV2, the J gene TRBJ1-1; 7 positions agree with TRBD1. The CDR3 runs 14 residues. The ends lost 5 bases at V and 0 bases at J; junction bases unmatched: 3. The germline gives CDR1 SNHLY, CDR2 FYNNEI. CDR3 sequence: CASSTGQMNTEAFF. In DNA form, the CDR3 reads TGTGCCAGCAGTACGGGACAGATGAACACTGAAGCTTTCTTT. Drawing the rest from reference TRBV2 and TRBJ1-1, the complete variable domain is EPEVTQTPSHQVTQMGQEVILRCVPISNHLYFYWYRQILGQKVEFLVSFYNNEISEKSEIFDDQFSVERPDGSNFTLKIRSTKLEDSAMYFCASSTGQMNTEAFFGQGTRLTVV.

V usage is TRBV7-2 and J usage is TRBJ2-1; no clear D gene. Germline values: CDR1 SGHTA, CDR2 FQGNSA. CDR3 length: 13 residues. V was clipped by 2 bases and J by 9 bases, with 11 bases between them. CDR3 in DNA: TGTGCCAGCAGCTTAAATTCTGTCGGTGAGCAGTTCTTC. It yields the protein CASSLNSVGEQFF.

In this sample, this clonotype turned up many times. This chain joins TRBV5-1 and TRBJ2-7; D may correspond to TRBD1 or TRBD2 (5 bases each). CDR1 and CDR2 (germline): SGHRS, YFSETQ. The CDR3 sequence is 16 residues long. Between the trimmed V and J ends, which lost 3 bases and 3 bases, there was a span of 19 bases. CDR3 bases: TGCGCCAGCAGCTCGGGACGGATCGTCTCGGACTACGAGCAGTACTTC. The encoded protein is CASSSGRIVSDYEQYF.

The chain is built from TRBV29-1 and TRBJ1-1; maybe TRBD1 (5 bases). Between the trimmed V and J ends, which lost 1 base and 2 bases, there was a span of 14 bases. Germline assignment: CDR1 SQVTM and CDR2 ANQGSEA. CDR3 size: 15 residues. This chain's CDR3 is CSVEARQIRNTEAFF. The CDR3 DNA reads TGCAGCGTTGAAGCCAGACAGATACGAAACACTGAAGCTTTCTTT. Using reference TRBV29-1 and TRBJ1-1 for the parts outside the CDR3, the full variable domain is SAVISQKPSRDICQRGTSLTIQCQVDSQVTMMFWYRQQPGQSLTLIATANQGSEATYESGFVIDKFPISRPNLTFSTLTVSNMSPEDSSIYLCSVEARQIRNTEAFFGQGTRLTVV.

The sample holds a few counts of this clonotype. This chain uses TRBV28 with TRBJ2-7, with TRBD1 matching 7 bases. Germline V gene data show CDR1 as MDHEN and CDR2 as SYDVKM. The CDR3 runs to 12 residues. Trimming took 8 bases from V and 4 from J; bases not matched to a gene: 5. As DNA, the CDR3 is TGTGCCAGCGTGACAGGGTCGTACGAGCAGTACTTC. Amino acid sequence: CASVTGSYEQYF.

This chain uses TRBV7-9 with TRBJ2-7, with 9 nucleotides matching TRBD2. CDR1 and CDR2 (germline): SEHNR, FQNEAQ (reference sequence). The CDR3 is 16 residues long. With V trimmed by 1 base and J by 1 base, 5 bases remained unmatched. In nucleotides, the CDR3 is TGTGCCAGCAGCTTAGGTGGTAGCGGGAGATCCTACGAGCAGTACTTC. This gives the protein CASSLGGSGRSYEQYF.

In this sample, this clonotype turned up a few times. The chain carries TRBV5-1 and TRBJ2-2; 7 nucleotides align to TRBD2. CDR3 length: 16 residues. The V gene end was trimmed by 4 bases and the J gene end by 2 bases; junction bases not matched to a gene: 8. Germline values: CDR1 SGHRS, CDR2 YFSETQ. CDR3 region: CASSLNVAGNTGELFF. CDR3 DNA sequence: TGCGCCAGCAGCCTAAATGTAGCGGGTAACACCGGGGAGCTGTTTTTT.

The chain employs TRBV20-1 and TRBJ2-1, with 7 nucleotides matching TRBD2. Losses at the gene ends were 3 bases for V and 5 bases for J; bases not matched to a gene: 7. The CDR3 covers 14 residues. Germline CDR1 and CDR2: DFQATT and SNEGSKA (reference sequence). DNA of the CDR3: TGCAGTGCTAGGAGTGGGAGGGGCCACAATGAGCAGTTCTTC. Its translation: CSARSGRGHNEQFF.

A few counts support this clonotype. The chain employs TRBV27 and TRBJ2-7; D is possibly TRBD1 (6 bases). CDR1 MNHEY and CDR2 SMNVEV come from the germline V gene (reference sequence). With 8 bases removed from V and 1 base from J, the gap between germline ends came to 12 bases. The CDR3 covers 13 residues. The CDR3 sequence: CASGPGHSYEQYF. The CDR3 nucleotides read TGTGCCAGCGGACCGGGACATTCCTACGAGCAGTACTTC.

The rearrangement uses TRBV12-3 or TRBV12-4 and TRBJ2-5, with D possibly matching TRBD2 (5 bases). The CDR3 sequence is 13 residues long. With 8 bases removed from V and 3 bases from J, the gap between germline ends came to 13 bases. CDR3 residues: CASGRGHEETQYF. DNA for the CDR3: TGTGCCAGCGGCCGAGGGCACGAAGAGACCCAGTACTTC.

This clonotype occurred a few times. The chain is built from TRBV28 and TRBJ2-1; the match to TRBD1 covers 9 bases. This CDR3 is built from 16 residues. Trimming removed 7 bases from V and 5 bases from J; junction bases left unmatched: 12. Germline-derived CDR1 and CDR2 are MDHEN and SYDVKM. The CDR3 loop reads CASTDRGSVTHNEQFF. The CDR3 DNA reads TGTGCCAGCACTGACAGGGGGTCAGTTACTCACAATGAGCAGTTCTTC.